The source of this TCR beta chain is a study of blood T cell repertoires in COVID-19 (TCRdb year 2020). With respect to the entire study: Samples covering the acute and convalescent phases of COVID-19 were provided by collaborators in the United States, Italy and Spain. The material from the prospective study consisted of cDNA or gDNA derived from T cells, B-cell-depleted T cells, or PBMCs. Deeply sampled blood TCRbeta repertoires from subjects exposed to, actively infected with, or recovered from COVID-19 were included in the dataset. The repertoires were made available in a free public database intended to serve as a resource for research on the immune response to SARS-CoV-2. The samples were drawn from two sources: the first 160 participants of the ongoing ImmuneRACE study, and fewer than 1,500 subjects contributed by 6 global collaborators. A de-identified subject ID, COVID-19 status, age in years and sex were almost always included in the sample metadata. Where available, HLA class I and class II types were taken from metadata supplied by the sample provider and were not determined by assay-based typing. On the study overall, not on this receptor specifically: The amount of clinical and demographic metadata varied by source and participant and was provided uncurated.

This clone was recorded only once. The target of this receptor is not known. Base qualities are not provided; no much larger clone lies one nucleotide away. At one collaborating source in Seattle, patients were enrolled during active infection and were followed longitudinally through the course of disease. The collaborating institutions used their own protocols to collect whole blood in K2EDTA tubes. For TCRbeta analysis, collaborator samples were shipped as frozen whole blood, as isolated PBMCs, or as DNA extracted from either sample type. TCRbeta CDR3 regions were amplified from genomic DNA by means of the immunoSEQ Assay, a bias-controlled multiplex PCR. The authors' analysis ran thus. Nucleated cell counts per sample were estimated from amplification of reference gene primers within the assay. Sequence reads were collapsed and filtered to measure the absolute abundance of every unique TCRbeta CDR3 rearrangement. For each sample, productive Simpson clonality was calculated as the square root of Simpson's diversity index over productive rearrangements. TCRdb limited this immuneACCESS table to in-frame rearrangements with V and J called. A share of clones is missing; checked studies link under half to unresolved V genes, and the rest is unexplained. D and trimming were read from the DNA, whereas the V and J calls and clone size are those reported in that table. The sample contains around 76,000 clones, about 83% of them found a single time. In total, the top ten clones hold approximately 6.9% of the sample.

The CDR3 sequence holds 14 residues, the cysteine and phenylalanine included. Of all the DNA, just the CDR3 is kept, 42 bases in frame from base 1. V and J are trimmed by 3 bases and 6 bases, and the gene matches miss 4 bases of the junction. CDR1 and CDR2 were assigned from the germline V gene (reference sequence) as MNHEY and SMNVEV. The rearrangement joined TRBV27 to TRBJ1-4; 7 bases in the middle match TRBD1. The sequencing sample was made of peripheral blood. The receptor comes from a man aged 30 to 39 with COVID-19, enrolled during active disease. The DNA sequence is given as TGTGCCAGCAGTTTGTACAGGGGCGATGAAAAACTGTTTTTT. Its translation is CASSLYRGDEKLFF.